This T cell receptor beta chain was found in a study of T cell responses to AZD1222 COVID-19 vaccine listed by TCRdb under 2021. Concerning the study at large: AZD1222 recipients whose second dose came at about 4 weeks and those whose second dose came at about 12 weeks were combined into one group, since spike-specific TCR depth and breadth did not differ between the two schedules. A total of 230 to 250 trial participants underwent TCR sequencing, of whom about 200 received two doses of AZD1222 and about 25 received two doses of the MenACWY control vaccine. Enrollment into the trials was organized by age into subgroups of 18-55, 56-69 and 70-plus years, and those subgroups contained roughly 160, 29 and 62 TCR-sequenced participants, respectively.

What the research found in general, with its limitations: Reportedly, almost half of the unique spike-specific TCRs recognized epitopes lying outside the regions that are mutated in the B.1.351 and B.1.1.7 variants. In the small 56-69-year group, the increase in depth fell short of significance, most likely because of low power. Conclusions about previously exposed vaccinees are limited because only six or seven AZD1222 recipients were SARS-CoV-2 seropositive at baseline. Because no day 14 peak-response samples were available, repertoires were characterized only after the peak T cell response. After two AZD1222 doses, spike-specific TCR breadth and depth were significantly higher than at day 0 and than in MenACWY recipients. Vaccine-associated CD4 TCRs spanned the whole spike protein, with dominant responses in regions 160-218 and 743-854. Most participants were white British and females outnumbered males, and the authors suggested that clonal diversity may have been underestimated.

Details on this clone: Which antigen it targets is not known. Base qualities are missing; no much larger clone stands one base away.

The CDR3 regions of human TCRbeta chains were subjected to immunosequencing. From the authors' description of their analysis: TCRs in the repertoires were compared against a reference library of SARS-CoV-2-specific TCRs that had been generated with the MIRA antigen-specificity platform. Breadth meant the fraction of unique TCRs that were SARS-CoV-2-associated, whereas depth meant the fraction of total T cells that were SARS-CoV-2-associated. Using the MIRA data, each spike-specific TCR was mapped to the spike region that the TCR reacts to and placed in a CD4 or CD8 class. Log10-transformed breadth and depth values were compared by one-way ANOVA with Sidak's multiple comparisons tests. The source is immuneACCESS, and TCRdb retained only in-frame sequences with V and J called. Part of the clones is not carried over; for the studies checked, unresolved V genes explain less than half of this, and the remainder is unexplained. V and J calls and clone size are given by that table; D and trimming were obtained from the DNA. The sample table shows about 99,000 clones, and roughly 85% are seen once. The ten most abundant clones make up about 3% of the sample.

Based on the germline V gene, the CDR1 and CDR2 sequences are SGHDN and FVKESK. The CDR3 runs 15 residues from the cysteine to the phenylalanine. Only CDR3 DNA remains: 45 bases, in frame from the first base. The V end loses 4 bases and the J end loses 0 bases, and a stretch of 10 bases separates them. The sample's time point label, decoded: baseline before first vaccination. Vaccinee samples came from UK trials COV001 and COV002, including a single-blind randomized controlled phase 2/3 trial of AZD1222 (ChAdOx1 nCoV-19) in healthy adults. For TCRbeta chain sequencing, PBMC samples from trial participants were taken at day 0 and at day 28 after the second dose.

Specimen: peripheral blood, collected on day 0 of AZD1222 vaccination. The chain is made from TRBV14 and TRBJ2-1, with no confidently assigned D gene. The sequence was obtained from an adult in good health. The CDR3 loop reads CASSLGESSYNEQFF. In nucleotides, the sequence is TGTGCCAGCAGCCTTGGGGAAAGCTCCTACAATGAGCAGTTCTTC.